This T cell receptor (beta chain) was recorded in a study of blood T cell repertoires in COVID-19 (dated by TCRdb to the early 2020s). Broadly, across the study: The collaborator samples originated in the United States, Italy and Spain and spanned the acute and convalescent phases of COVID-19. Where HLA class I and class II types were available, the types were taken from metadata supplied by the sample provider, not from assay-based typing. The repertoires were released in a freely available public database meant as a resource for research on the immune response to SARS-CoV-2. The sample metadata nearly always contained a de-identified subject ID, COVID-19 status, age in years and sex. The material from the prospective study consisted of cDNA or gDNA derived from T cells, B-cell-depleted T cells, or PBMCs. Samples came from the ongoing ImmuneRACE study (first 160 participants) plus 1,254 subjects from 6 global collaborators. Deeply sampled blood TCRbeta repertoires from subjects exposed to, actively infected with, or recovered from COVID-19 were included in the dataset. Beyond this particular receptor, the publication reports: The amount of clinical and demographic metadata varied by source and participant and was provided uncurated.

Each collaborating institution followed its own protocols to collect whole blood in K2EDTA tubes. For TCRbeta analysis, collaborators shipped samples as frozen whole blood, isolated PBMCs, or DNA extracted from either of those sample types. This clone occurred once. The specificity of this receptor is unknown. No quality values exist for individual bases; no much larger clone is one base distant. There are 16 amino acids in the CDR3, from cysteine to phenylalanine inclusive. Solely the CDR3 DNA is kept, with 48 bases framed from the first base. V is cut back by 6 bases and J by 5 bases, with 9 bases in the junction unmatched. Via the germline V gene (reference sequence), CDR1 is MNHEY and CDR2 SMNVEV. TCRbeta CDR3 regions were amplified from genomic DNA by means of the immunoSEQ Assay, a bias-controlled multiplex PCR. In the original analysis: The number of nucleated cells in each sample was estimated from the amplification of reference gene primers within the assay. Sequence reads were collapsed and filtered to measure the absolute abundance of every unique TCRbeta CDR3 rearrangement. Productive Simpson clonality was computed per sample as the square root of Simpson's diversity index over productive rearrangements. TCRdb obtained this table from immuneACCESS and retained in-frame rearrangements with V and J assigned. These tables miss some clones; where compared with another copy, unresolved V genes account for less than half of the shortfall, and the remainder is unexplained. The V and J calls and clone size come from that table; D and trimming were worked out from the DNA. For this sample the table gives 90,000 or so clones, of which approximately 83% were detected only once. The top ten clonotypes cover 3.8% of the sample.

The sequence derives from a man in his sixties with acute or convalescent COVID-19. Source material: peripheral blood. The rearrangement joined TRBV27 to TRBJ2-1, with 11 bases in between that match TRBD1. The CDR3 protein sequence reads: CASSPLGQGADNEQFF. The nucleotide sequence reads TGTGCCAGCAGCCCGCTTGGACAGGGGGCCGACAATGAGCAGTTCTTC.